This T cell receptor beta chain came from a study of blood T cells in healthy people across ages. Study observations and caveats: Getting older went along with TCR beta diversity per million T cells dropping roughly linearly. Changes in expanded clonotypes were possibly confounded, as the CMV status of donors was unknown.

This CDR3 is 15 amino acids long. V was pared by 4 bases and J by 1 base, with 7 bases of the junction left unmatched. The germline CDR1 and CDR2 sequences are DFQATT and SNEGSKA (reference sequence). This clonotype was observed many times. Its specificity is not known. There were at least 5 micrograms of total RNA extracted from every sample. Then a second PCR, running about 6 to 12 cycles, was carried out with a sample-barcoded 5' primer and a J-beta primer mix. CDR3-containing paired-end reads numbering at least 2.5 million came from each sample. Using its own MiXCR run on the 5' RACE reads, TCRdb lists one record per CDR3 protein. Among roughly 680,000 distinct CDR3 sequences listed, under 65% were seen once.

The chain recombines TRBV20-1 with TRBJ1-5; TRBD1 agrees at 7 bases. The receptor's source is a woman older than 75 in good health. Input material: blood. The CDR3, as DNA: TGCAGTGCTACGAGCAGGGGGGGAAGCAATCAGCCCCAGCATTTT. Translation gives CSATSRGGSNQPQHF.